This TCR beta chain was recovered during a study of cytomegalovirus exposure and HLA in healthy donors. General study points: Earlier findings revealed that most TCR beta V segments proved productive either about 87% or about 30% of the time.

With 60 Vbeta and 13 Jbeta primers, the PCR was carried out. Original methodology: Per a later analysis, the number of unique TCR beta chains was about 78 million, of which some 10 million were shared. Only in-frame clones appear in the TCRdb table, and some are missing; sequencing was by immunoSEQ multiplex PCR. The V and J calls and clone size come from that table; D and trimming were worked out from the DNA. This sample has 95,000 to 130,000 clones, with around 60% found just once. This clone has a count of ten or more. Antigen unknown. The germline CDR1 and CDR2 sequences are SGHTA and FQGTGA. Trimming pared 1 base from V and 5 bases from J, leaving 9 bases between. This CDR3 has 13 residues.

Sequencing was performed on PBMCs. This clonotype was sampled from a woman in her thirties or forties in good health and CMV-seropositive. The genes are TRBV7-3 and TRBJ2-7; no clear D gene. The CDR3, as DNA: TGTGCCAGCAGCTTAAATCCACTGAACGAGCAGTACTTC. Amino acids: CASSLNPLNEQYF.